What follows are 8 T cell receptor beta chains derived from one specimen sequenced in a study of OX40 agonist ivuxolimab in advanced cancers. Using immunoSEQ multiplex PCR, the repertoire was profiled, and TCRdb retains in-frame clones only, with some absent. The sample holds around 45,000 clones; roughly 90% are singletons and the top ten take over 1%. The sequencing used CD4+ or CD8+ T cells sorted from blood, collected in a trial of the OX40 agonist ivuxolimab. The receptor set was obtained from an adult with an advanced solid tumor such as melanoma, head and neck, liver or kidney cancer.

The J gene is TRBJ2-7, the V gene TRBV5-1, with 14 bases that match TRBD2. The V gene end was trimmed by 4 bases and the J gene end by 4 bases; junction bases not matched to a gene: 19. The germline V gene encodes CDR1 SGHRS and CDR2 YFSETQ. The CDR3 contains 20 residues. The CDR3 nucleotides read TGCGCCAGCAGCCGGACTTCGCCCGGACTAGCGGGAGGACCCCCTTACGAGCAGTACTTC. This translates into CASSRTSPGLAGGPPYEQYF.

The table lists this clone with a few counts. The chain employs TRBV2 and TRBJ1-1, with 9 positions matching TRBD1. The junction had 7 bases not matched to a gene; V was cut back by 6 bases and J by 5 bases. Germline CDR1 is SNHLY and CDR2 is FYNNEI. The CDR3 loop spans 14 amino acids. In DNA, the CDR3 is TGTGCCAGCAGGGCCGGGACAGGGAGGACTGAAGCTTTCTTT. Translating it yields CASRAGTGRTEAFF.

This chain connects TRBV6-1 to TRBJ2-1, with D unclear. Germline V CDR1 and CDR2: MNHNS, SASEGT. V lost 11 bases and J 0 bases, leaving 14 bases between the germline ends. This CDR3 is 14 amino acids long. The CDR3 loop is CASTPAPSYNEQFF. The CDR3 DNA is TGTGCCTCCACCCCAGCCCCCTCCTACAATGAGCAGTTCTTC.

This chain connects TRBV7-2 to TRBJ2-5; D may be TRBD1 (6 bases). V dropped 4 bases and J dropped 1 base, with 13 bases sitting between them. Germline CDR1 reads SGHTA; CDR2 reads FQGNSA. CDR3 length equals 15 residues. For the CDR3, the DNA is TGTGCCAGCAGCTCCGGGACAATCATCCAAGAGACCCAGTACTTC. Translation: CASSSGTIIQETQYF.

The CDR3 DNA reads TGTGCCTGGAGGGCCCCGGGAGCCAAAAACATTCAGTACTTC. Translating it yields CAWRAPGAKNIQYF. The V call is TRBV30, the J call TRBJ2-4; D not certain. The CDR3 is made up of 14 amino acids. The germline V gene encodes CDR1 GTSNPN and CDR2 SVGIG (reference sequence). The ends were cut back, 3 bases at V and 0 bases at J, with 9 bases in the middle.

The rearrangement uses TRBV5-1 and TRBJ1-2; 12 nucleotides line up with TRBD1. CDR3 length: 14 residues. V gave up 1 base and J gave up 7 bases; unmatched junction bases: 2. Germline-derived CDR1 and CDR2 are SGHRS and YFSETQ. DNA of the CDR3: TGCGCCAGCAGCTTGAGGGACAGGGGGCCTGGCTACACCTTC. Translated, it gives CASSLRDRGPGYTF.

The gene calls are TRBV23-1 and TRBJ1-1; unclear D gene. TRBV23-1 is annotated as an ORF whose role is uncertain. The CDR3 consists of 16 residues. Between the trimmed V and J ends, which lost 0 bases and 2 bases, there was a span of 13 bases. The CDR3 loop reads CASSQSLTAKNTEAFF. The CDR3 DNA reads TGCGCCAGCAGTCAATCCCTCACTGCGAAAAACACTGAAGCTTTCTTT.

The chain couples TRBV5-1 to TRBJ1-1; the D is unclear. Looked up from germline, CDR1 is SGHRS and CDR2 is YFSETQ. The CDR3 is 14 amino acids. The V end was cut by 6 bases, the J end by 1 base, with 13 bases between. The CDR3 spells CASKQNPANTEAFF. Here the CDR3 DNA reads TGCGCCAGCAAACAAAACCCGGCGAACACTGAAGCTTTCTTT.